This T cell receptor beta chain was recorded in a study of T cell responses to AZD1222 COVID-19 vaccine. Notes on the study in general: With two AZD1222 doses given, Spike-specific TCR breadth and depth both rose.

Repertoires were generated with immunoSEQ multiplex PCR, while TCRdb's copy carries only in-frame clones and drops some. The sample has under 150,000 clones. In regard to this clone: Its cognate antigen is unknown.

This TCR came from an adult in good health. The specimen was peripheral blood.

CDR3 sequence (DNA): TGTGCCAGCAGCTGGGGACTCCCGACGGAGGAAAAACTGTTTTTT. Translation: CASSWGLPTEEKLFF. J is TRBJ1-4 and V is TRBV7-9, with TRBD1 as a possible D gene (5 bases). Germline V gene sequence: CDR1 SEHNR, CDR2 FQNEAQ (reference sequence). V was trimmed by 4 bases and J by 8 bases, leaving 17 bases between them. This CDR3 contains 15 residues.